The following is a TCR beta chain sequence with its context. The antigen remains undetermined. The data are from a study of T cells in Graves' hyperthyroidism and ophthalmopathy. Study at large: Staff took peripheral blood when the initial diagnosis was made, before any treatment began. The study, taken as a whole, reports: A median around 6.8 months before onset, the model predicted ophthalmopathy.

This CDR3 region has 15 residues. In germline, CDR1 is LNHNV, CDR2 YYDKDF (reference sequence). V was cut by 1 base and J by 3 bases, with 13 bases left in between. Amplified regions were TCR beta CDR3 sequences from RNA transcripts. The study used the HTBI primer set for a first-round RT-PCR of the TCR CDR3. MiXCR, applied by TCRdb to the multiplex PCR reads, yields one record per CDR3 protein. Of some 550,000 distinct CDR3 sequences in the sample, about 20% were seen once. This TCR came from a man in his late teens or twenties with Graves' hyperthyroidism. The V and J genes are TRBV15 and TRBJ2-7, with a tentative D call TRBD2 (6 bases). The sequenced material came from blood. Here the CDR3 reads CATSRVKGGGYEQYF. CDR3 nucleotides: TGTGCCACCAGCAGAGTCAAGGGAGGAGGCTACGAGCAGTACTTC.